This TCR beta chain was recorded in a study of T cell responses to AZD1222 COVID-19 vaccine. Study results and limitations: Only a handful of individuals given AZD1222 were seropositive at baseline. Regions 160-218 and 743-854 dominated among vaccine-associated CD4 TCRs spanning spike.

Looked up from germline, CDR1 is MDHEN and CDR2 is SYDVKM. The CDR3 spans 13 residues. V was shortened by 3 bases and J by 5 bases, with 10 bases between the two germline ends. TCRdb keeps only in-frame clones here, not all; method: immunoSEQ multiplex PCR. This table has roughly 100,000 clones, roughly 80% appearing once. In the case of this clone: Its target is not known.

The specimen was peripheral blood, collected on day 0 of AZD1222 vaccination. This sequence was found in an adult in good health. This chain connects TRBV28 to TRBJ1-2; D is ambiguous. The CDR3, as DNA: TGTGCCAGCAGTTTGAGAGTAGAATATGGCTACACCTTC. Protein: CASSLRVEYGYTF.